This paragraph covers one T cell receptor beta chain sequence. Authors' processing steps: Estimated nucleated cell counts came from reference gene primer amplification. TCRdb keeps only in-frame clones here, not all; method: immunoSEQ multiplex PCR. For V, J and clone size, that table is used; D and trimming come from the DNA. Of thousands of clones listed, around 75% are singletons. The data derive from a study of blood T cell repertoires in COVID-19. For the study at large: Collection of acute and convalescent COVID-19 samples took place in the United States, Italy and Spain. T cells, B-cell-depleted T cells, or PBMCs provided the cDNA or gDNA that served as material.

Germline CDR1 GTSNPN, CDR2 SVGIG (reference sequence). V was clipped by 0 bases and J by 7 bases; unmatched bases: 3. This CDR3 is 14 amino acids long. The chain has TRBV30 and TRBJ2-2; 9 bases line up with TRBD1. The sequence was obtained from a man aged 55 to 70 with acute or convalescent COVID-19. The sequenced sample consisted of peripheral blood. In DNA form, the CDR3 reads TGTGCCTGGAGTGTAGTGACAGGGGGCGGGGAGCTGTTTTTT. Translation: CAWSVVTGGGELFF.